These 19 T cell receptor beta chains were sequenced from one sample in a study of blood T cell repertoires in COVID-19. Assay: immunoSEQ multiplex PCR; the TCRdb copy retains only in-frame clones and omits some. The table shows roughly 30,000 clones, with 90% to 95% occurring only once. Sequenced sample: peripheral blood. The receptor source for this set is a man aged 55 to 70 with acute or convalescent COVID-19.

The V call is TRBV10-3, the J call TRBJ2-5; 8 bases map to TRBD1. Per germline, CDR1 ENHRY and CDR2 SYGVKD. The CDR3 length is 13 residues. With V trimmed by 4 bases and J by 5 bases, 3 bases remained unmatched. Here the CDR3 reads CAISGQGTETQYF. The CDR3 DNA reads TGTGCCATCAGTGGACAGGGGACGGAGACCCAGTACTTC.

The rearrangement uses TRBV6-1 and TRBJ1-1; TRBD1 matches at 8 bases. The length of the CDR3 is 13 residues. V shed 2 bases and J 10 bases; nucleotides not matched to a gene: 6. Germline CDR1 reads MNHNS; CDR2 reads SASEGT. The CDR3 nucleotides are TGTGCCAGCAGTGAATGGGGACAGGCCGGAGCTTTCTTT. Translating gives CASSEWGQAGAFF.

Within the sample, this clone is medium-sized (0.01 to 0.1%). The chain joins TRBV24-1 to TRBJ2-2; tentatively, D is TRBD1 (6 bases). The CDR3 runs to 13 residues. CDR1 is KGHDR and CDR2 is SFDVKD in the germline V gene. Trimming removed 7 bases from V and 3 bases from J, with 8 bases in between. Here the CDR3 reads CATRQGHTGELFF. CDR3 bases: TGTGCCACCAGGCAGGGGCACACCGGGGAGCTGTTTTTT.

The chain recombines TRBV5-1 with TRBJ2-7, with TRBD2 identical over 10 bases. Germline-derived CDR1 and CDR2 are SGHRS and YFSETQ. This CDR3 contains 16 residues. With 0 bases clipped from V and 5 bases from J, the junction kept 8 bases outside the gene matches. The CDR3 DNA sequence: TGCGCCAGCAGCTTGGCCCAAGCGGGAGGGCCCGACGAGCAGTACTTC. Its protein product is CASSLAQAGGPDEQYF.

V gene TRBV5-6 combines with J gene TRBJ2-3; D is undetermined. Germline V gene sequence: CDR1 SGHDT, CDR2 YYEEEE. The CDR3 contains 14 residues. Deletions cut 1 base from V and 1 base from J, with 7 bases between. The CDR3 coding sequence is TGTGCCAGCAGCTTGACAGTAGGCACAGATACGCAGTATTTT. This gives the protein CASSLTVGTDTQYF.

The V call is TRBV6-6, the J call TRBJ2-7; 7 bases match TRBD1. CDR1 and CDR2 (germline): MNHNY, SVGAGI (reference sequence). V was clipped by 2 bases and J by 1 base; unmatched bases: 5. This CDR3 has 15 residues. The CDR3 coding sequence is TGTGCCAGCAGTTACGAAGGGGGCAAGTCCTACGAGCAGTACGTC. Protein sequence: CASSYEGGKSYEQYV.

This clone was counted a few times. This chain uses TRBV24-1 with TRBJ2-5; 12 nucleotides agree with TRBD1. V lost 5 bases, J lost 5 bases, and 8 bases stayed unmatched. CDR3 size: 16 residues. CDR1 and CDR2 from the germline V gene are KGHDR and SFDVKD. CDR3 protein: CATSGVGTGGAETQYF. The CDR3, as DNA: TGTGCCACCAGTGGGGTCGGGACAGGGGGCGCCGAGACCCAGTACTTC.

CDR3 sequence reads: CASRPDREPYGYTF. In nucleotides, the CDR3 is TGTGCCAGCAGACCCGACAGGGAACCCTATGGCTACACCTTC. The V and J genes are TRBV6-5 and TRBJ1-2; 7 bases are a match to TRBD1. V trimming: 6 bases; J trimming: 4 bases; junction bases outside the gene matches: 8. CDR1 is MNHEY, CDR2 SVGAGI, per germline. This CDR3 contains 14 residues.

The rearrangement links TRBV5-1 to TRBJ1-2; unclear D gene. Trimming removed 0 bases from V and 3 bases from J, with 9 bases in between. The CDR3 runs to 14 residues. The germline V gene encodes CDR1 SGHRS and CDR2 YFSETQ. The CDR3 coding sequence is TGCGCCAGCAGCTTGGGTGGCGGGGACTATGGCTACACCTTC. Its translation is CASSLGGGDYGYTF.

The rearrangement uses TRBV5-1 and TRBJ1-2, with D possibly matching TRBD1 (6 bases). Per the germline V gene, CDR1 is SGHRS and CDR2 is YFSETQ. Trimming took off 2 bases at V and 8 bases at J, with 7 bases between the two ends. The CDR3 covers 11 residues. The CDR3 nucleotides read TGCGCCAGCAGCTTCGGACAGGGCTACACCTTC. Encoded protein: CASSFGQGYTF.

The J gene is TRBJ1-1, the V gene TRBV12-5; tentatively, D is TRBD1 (5 bases). This CDR3 has 15 amino acids. V lost 6 bases to trimming and J lost 1 base, with 15 bases between them. CDR1 LGHNT and CDR2 FRNRAP come from the germline V gene. CDR3 DNA: TGTGCTAGTGGCCCCTCCGGACATAAGAACACTGAAGCTTTCTTT. Translated, it gives CASGPSGHKNTEAFF.

V and J are TRBV7-8 and TRBJ1-4; 9 bases agree with TRBD1. Germline V CDR1 and CDR2: SGHVS, FQNEAQ. V was clipped by 5 bases and J by 8 bases; unmatched bases: 12. The CDR3 sequence is 16 residues long. The CDR3 loop reads CASSVFGQGSREKLFF. The CDR3 nucleotides are TGTGCCAGCAGCGTATTCGGACAGGGGAGTAGGGAAAAACTGTTTTTT.

The chain employs TRBV6-6 and TRBJ1-5; 7 nucleotides line up with TRBD1. The germline V gene has CDR1 MNHNY and CDR2 SVGAGI (reference sequence). Losses at the gene ends were 5 bases for V and 2 bases for J; bases not matched to a gene: 12. CDR3 size: 17 residues. Written as DNA, the CDR3 is TGTGCCAGCAGTCCTCTCAGGGGGACGGGTGGCAATCAGCCCCAGCATTTT. Translating it yields CASSPLRGTGGNQPQHF.

The chain joins TRBV18 to TRBJ2-2; 9 bases line up with TRBD1. The J segment lost 4 bases and the V segment lost 4 bases, leaving 7 bases of the junction unmatched. The CDR3 totals 16 residues. CDR1 is KGHSH, CDR2 LQKENI, per germline. The CDR3 is CASSLAGQGSTGELFF. The CDR3 region has the DNA TGTGCCAGCTCACTCGCCGGACAGGGGAGCACCGGGGAGCTGTTTTTT.

The chain combines TRBV27 with TRBJ1-6, with D maybe TRBD1 (6 bases). The CDR3 totals 15 residues. Germline V gene lookup returns CDR1 MNHEY and CDR2 SMNVEV (reference sequence). The V end was cut by 0 bases, the J end by 7 bases, with 10 bases between. CDR3: CASSLSYRENSPLHF. The CDR3 bases are TGTGCCAGCAGTTTATCGTACAGGGAAAATTCACCCCTCCACTTT.

This chain connects TRBV7-8 to TRBJ2-7; 10 bases align to TRBD2. Germline V lookup: CDR1 SGHVS, CDR2 FQNEAQ. This CDR3 comprises 13 residues. V lost 5 bases and J lost 3; bases outside the gene matches: 1. The CDR3 region has the DNA TGTGCCAGCAGCCGGACTAGCGGCTACGAGCAGTACGTC. Translated, it gives CASSRTSGYEQYV.

This clone was detected once. The genes are TRBV6-4 and TRBJ1-2; 7 bases match TRBD1. Germline V gene sequence: CDR1 MRHNA, CDR2 SNTAGT. The CDR3 sequence is 16 residues long. Trimming took 6 bases from V and 0 from J; bases not matched to a gene: 10. This CDR3 is CASSPTGVLANYGYTF. The CDR3 nucleotides read TGTGCCAGCAGCCCCACAGGGGTTTTAGCTAACTATGGCTACACCTTC.

The rearrangement links TRBV5-4 to TRBJ1-2; TRBD1 matches 9 bases. The CDR3 sequence is 16 residues long. Germline CDR1 reads SGHNT; CDR2 reads YYREEE (reference sequence). V shed 0 bases, J shed 5 bases, and the junction held 8 bases outside the gene matches. The CDR3 nucleotides read TGTGCCAGCAGCTTGGGTCGGGGACAGGGTGTATATGGCTACACCTTC. This gives the protein CASSLGRGQGVYGYTF.

This clone was observed a single time. The chain carries TRBV30 and TRBJ2-3, with TRBD2 matching over 9 bases. The V gene's germline CDR1 is GTSNPN and CDR2 SVGIG (reference sequence). Trimming took 5 bases from V and 8 from J; bases not matched to a gene: 11. The CDR3 is 14 residues long. The CDR3 sequence is CAWATSGFDFTQYF. For the CDR3, the DNA is TGTGCCTGGGCGACTAGCGGATTCGATTTTACGCAGTATTTT.